One and the same sample provided the 12 T cell receptor beta chains below, sequenced in a study of cytomegalovirus exposure and HLA in healthy donors. TCRdb's table, derived via immunoSEQ multiplex PCR, lists solely in-frame clones and lacks some. The table includes 200,000 to 250,000 clones, roughly 83% detected once. Sequencing used PBMCs. The receptors derive from a woman aged 25 to 39 in good health and CMV-seropositive.

V gene TRBV30 combines with J gene TRBJ2-3; 10 nucleotides match TRBD2. The germline V gene has CDR1 GTSNPN and CDR2 SVGIG (reference sequence). V trimming: 4 bases; J trimming: 7 bases; junction bases outside the gene matches: 5. CDR3 length: 13 amino acids. This chain's CDR3 is CAWTSGSLYTQYF. CDR3 in DNA: TGTGCCTGGACTAGCGGGAGCTTATATACGCAGTATTTT. The full variable domain, in which reference TRBV30 and TRBJ2-3 provide the parts outside the CDR3, is SQTIHQWPATLVQPVGSPLSLECTVEGTSNPNLYWYRQAAGRGLQLLFYSVGIGQISSEVPQNLSASRPQDRQFILSSKKLLLSDSGFYLCAWTSGSLYTQYFGPGTRLTVL.

This sequence joins TRBV5-6 and TRBJ2-5; tentatively, D is TRBD1 (5 bases). The CDR3 is made up of 15 amino acids. Trimming removed 4 bases at V and 4 bases at J, with 17 bases between. The V gene's germline CDR1 is SGHDT and CDR2 YYEEEE. DNA for the CDR3: TGTGCCAGCAGCGGGGCTGTCTATACGGGAGAGACCCAGTACTTC. Translation: CASSGAVYTGETQYF.

The V and J genes are TRBV11-3 and TRBJ2-1, with 10 bases identical to TRBD2. From germline, CDR1 is SGHNT and CDR2 YENEEA. The CDR3 spans 15 residues. V was pared by 4 bases and J by 5 bases, with 5 bases of the junction left unmatched. In DNA form, the CDR3 reads TGTGCCAGCAGCTCCGGACTAGCGGTAGACAATGAGCAGTTCTTC. Amino acids: CASSSGLAVDNEQFF.

The chain combines TRBV6-5 with TRBJ1-5; TRBD1 aligns across 9 bases. The CDR3 contains 14 residues. The V segment lost 4 bases and the J segment 11 bases; nucleotides outside the gene matches: 9. The V gene's germline CDR1 is MNHEY and CDR2 SVGAGI. CDR3 loop: CASSSSTGGRSQHF. The CDR3 DNA reads as TGTGCCAGCAGTTCCTCGACAGGGGGGCGGTCCCAGCATTTT.

V is TRBV7-2 and J is TRBJ1-1; D is ambiguous. Germline loops: CDR1 SGHTA, CDR2 FQGNSA. V was pared by 2 bases and J by 0 bases, with 13 bases between. CDR3 length: 16 amino acids. Here the CDR3 DNA reads TGTGCCAGCAGCTTACGAGGACTCCTCATGAACACTGAAGCTTTCTTT. Amino acids: CASSLRGLLMNTEAFF.

The J gene is TRBJ1-3, the V gene TRBV18; D may be TRBD1 (5 bases). Germline V lookup: CDR1 KGHSH, CDR2 LQKENI. The CDR3 totals 18 residues. V was trimmed by 3 bases and J by 1 base, leaving 19 bases between them. CDR3 sequence reads: CASSPRGLDMLSGNTIYF. The CDR3 DNA reads as TGTGCCAGCTCACCCCGGGGACTTGACATGCTGTCTGGAAACACCATATATTTT.

This chain uses TRBV25-1 with TRBJ1-5, with unresolved D. Between the trimmed V and J ends, which lost 3 bases and 6 bases, there was a span of 12 bases. CDR3 length: 14 residues. Germline V gene lookup returns CDR1 MGHDK and CDR2 SYGVNS. As DNA, the CDR3 is TGTGCCAGCAGTGAGGCCCGGGTTCGTCAGCCCCAGCATTTT. Its protein is CASSEARVRQPQHF.

The rearrangement uses TRBV18 and TRBJ2-7, with D tentatively TRBD1 or TRBD2 (6 bases each). Trimming shortened V by 2 bases and J by 0 bases, and 8 bases separated the two germline ends. From germline, CDR1 is KGHSH and CDR2 LQKENI. The CDR3 spans 14 residues. The CDR3 protein is CASSPGGPSYEQYF. The CDR3 DNA reads TGTGCCAGCTCACCAGGGGGGCCCTCCTACGAGCAGTACTTC.

This chain uses TRBV27 with TRBJ2-2; TRBD2 matches 14 bases. There are 17 residues in the CDR3. Germline values: CDR1 MNHEY, CDR2 SMNVEV (reference sequence). V lost 7 bases to trimming and J lost 7 bases; unmatched junction nucleotides: 11. CDR3 bases: TGTGCCAGCACAAACTACGGACTAGCGGGAGGACTCGGGGAGCTGTTTTTT. This gives the protein CASTNYGLAGGLGELFF.

This chain connects TRBV6-5 to TRBJ2-2; either TRBD1 or TRBD2 may fit D (5 bases each). From germline, CDR1 is MNHEY and CDR2 SVGAGI. The CDR3 is 15 amino acids. The V gene lost 3 bases and the J gene lost 3 bases, with 11 bases spanning the gap. The CDR3 nucleotides read TGTGCCAGCAGTTATCGGACGGGACACACCGGGGAGCTGTTTTTT. This codes for CASSYRTGHTGELFF.

The V and J genes are TRBV7-9 and TRBJ1-2; tentatively, D is TRBD1 (6 bases). Between the trimmed V and J ends, which lost 5 bases and 13 bases, there was a span of 32 bases. The CDR3 contains 17 residues. From germline, CDR1 is SEHNR and CDR2 FQNEAQ (reference sequence). CDR3 bases: TGTGCCAGCAGCCCTGGGGGCAACGTTTTCTATGGCTCGGGATGCACCTTC. This translates into CASSPGGNVFYGSGCTF.

The rearrangement links TRBV27 to TRBJ1-2; D unclear. This CDR3 has 13 amino acids. The V end lost 3 bases, the J end lost 0 bases, and 5 bases lay between the germline ends. Germline V gives CDR1 MNHEY, CDR2 SMNVEV (reference sequence). Here the CDR3 reads CASSLLPNYGYTF. The CDR3 coding sequence is TGTGCCAGCAGTTTGTTACCTAACTATGGCTACACCTTC.